These T cell receptor beta chains were read from a single sample in a study of T cells in Graves' hyperthyroidism and ophthalmopathy. TCRdb itself ran the multiplex PCR reads through MiXCR, one entry per CDR3 protein. The profile shows some 600,000 distinct CDR3 sequences, 11% to 15% of them singletons. The specimen sequenced was blood. The receptor source for this set is a woman aged 25 to 39 with Graves' hyperthyroidism that later progressed to Graves' ophthalmopathy. Both conserved end residues are trimmed from each CDR3. The size of a clone is reported for some rows only, either as once, few or many, or as a class for expanded clones.

j_gene: TRBJ2-1; abundance: many; v_gene: TRBV28; CDR3aa: ASSPSAPNEQF
j_gene: TRBJ1-2; abundance: few; v_gene: TRBV20-1; CDR3aa: SAAHGRGAGYT
j_gene: TRBJ1-2; abundance: many; v_gene: TRBV18; CDR3aa: ASSPGVIGFYT
j_gene: TRBJ2-3; abundance: many; v_gene: TRBV2; CDR3aa: ASRDRSTDTQY
j_gene: TRBJ1-4; abundance: -; v_gene: TRBV6-2/TRBV6-3; CDR3aa: ASSYPRDGVEKLF
j_gene: TRBJ2-5; abundance: -; v_gene: TRBV5-1; CDR3aa: ASLLIGGSQETQY
j_gene: TRBJ2-2; abundance: many; v_gene: TRBV12-3/TRBV12-4; CDR3aa: ASSAGQGAMGELF
j_gene: TRBJ2-2; abundance: many; v_gene: TRBV12-3/TRBV12-4; CDR3aa: ASSFVQGKVGELF
j_gene: TRBJ2-1; abundance: few; v_gene: TRBV3-1; CDR3aa: ASSQVAEQF
j_gene: TRBJ2-2; abundance: few; v_gene: TRBV5-1; CDR3aa: ASSLLGLAGGPNTGELF
j_gene: TRBJ2-5; abundance: -; v_gene: TRBV7-9; CDR3aa: ASSLGLQAYQETQY
j_gene: TRBJ2-7; abundance: -; v_gene: TRBV6-2/TRBV6-3; CDR3aa: ASSDINGRAVNHEQY
j_gene: TRBJ2-3; abundance: -; v_gene: TRBV4-1; CDR3aa: ASSPRTSGGWASTDTQY
j_gene: TRBJ2-3; abundance: many; v_gene: TRBV27; CDR3aa: ASSLRSRDRGTDTQY
j_gene: TRBJ2-5; abundance: many; v_gene: TRBV20-1; CDR3aa: SAPRLAGVGETQY
j_gene: TRBJ2-7; abundance: -; v_gene: TRBV7-2; CDR3aa: ASSGPGTQPYEQY
j_gene: TRBJ2-5; abundance: few; v_gene: TRBV10-2; CDR3aa: ASSESAGAWETQY
j_gene: TRBJ1-3; abundance: many; v_gene: TRBV7-2; CDR3aa: ASSPGQGVISFAGNTIY
j_gene: TRBJ2-1; abundance: many; v_gene: TRBV4-1; CDR3aa: ASSQVIYNEQF
j_gene: TRBJ1-1; abundance: -; v_gene: TRBV6-5; CDR3aa: ASSSLQGGNTEAF
j_gene: TRBJ2-1; abundance: -; v_gene: TRBV20-1; CDR3aa: SASHILAGDVNEQF
j_gene: TRBJ2-3; abundance: few; v_gene: TRBV5-1; CDR3aa: ASSLTVTTDTQY
j_gene: TRBJ2-2; abundance: few; v_gene: TRBV18; CDR3aa: ASSPRQANTGELF
j_gene: TRBJ2-7; abundance: -; v_gene: TRBV13; CDR3aa: ASSWGGSLSYEQY
j_gene: TRBJ2-4; abundance: -; v_gene: TRBV20-1; CDR3aa: SATPRTALAKNIQY
j_gene: TRBJ2-7; abundance: few; v_gene: TRBV30; CDR3aa: ASTGSPGAEQY
j_gene: TRBJ2-5; abundance: many; v_gene: TRBV20-1; CDR3aa: SARRLDRVTAGGRETQY
j_gene: TRBJ1-1; abundance: many; v_gene: TRBV3-1; CDR3aa: ASSHGQGNTEAF
j_gene: TRBJ1-3; abundance: few; v_gene: TRBV28; CDR3aa: ASIPPVSSGNTIY
j_gene: TRBJ2-5; abundance: few; v_gene: TRBV7-7; CDR3aa: ASSQTGAGVQETQY
j_gene: TRBJ1-1; abundance: -; v_gene: TRBV6-1; CDR3aa: ASSEVFQNTEAF
j_gene: TRBJ1-5; abundance: many; v_gene: TRBV27; CDR3aa: ASSSGPIYPQH
j_gene: TRBJ2-1; abundance: many; v_gene: TRBV11-3; CDR3aa: ASTPRVLRNEQF
j_gene: TRBJ2-1; abundance: few; v_gene: TRBV7-9; CDR3aa: ASSPPRTGSSYNEQF
j_gene: TRBJ2-2; abundance: many; v_gene: TRBV28; CDR3aa: ASSLSGRLAGIGPGELF
j_gene: TRBJ2-5; abundance: many; v_gene: TRBV20-1; CDR3aa: SAMGGRGQETQY
j_gene: TRBJ2-7; abundance: few; v_gene: TRBV15; CDR3aa: ATTSERDRGYEQY
j_gene: TRBJ1-2; abundance: many; v_gene: TRBV30; CDR3aa: ASPGQEKEPYGYT
j_gene: TRBJ2-3; abundance: many; v_gene: TRBV29-1; CDR3aa: SIAQHSSNTDTQY
j_gene: TRBJ2-1; abundance: -; v_gene: TRBV19; CDR3aa: ASVGASGYNEQF
j_gene: TRBJ1-4; abundance: many; v_gene: TRBV9; CDR3aa: ASSAETGTGANEKLF
j_gene: TRBJ1-5; abundance: many; v_gene: TRBV19; CDR3aa: ASSIKGGYRNQPQH
j_gene: TRBJ1-1; abundance: many; v_gene: TRBV6-1; CDR3aa: ASTQVGRENTEAF
j_gene: TRBJ2-3; abundance: many; v_gene: TRBV12-5; CDR3aa: ASVNSYATTDTQY
j_gene: TRBJ2-2; abundance: many; v_gene: TRBV19; CDR3aa: ASSIGTGNTGELF
j_gene: TRBJ1-3; abundance: many; v_gene: TRBV28; CDR3aa: ASSLSGNTIY
j_gene: TRBJ2-1; abundance: many; v_gene: TRBV5-1; CDR3aa: ASSPGLAGGRYNEQF
j_gene: TRBJ2-3; abundance: -; v_gene: TRBV6-2/TRBV6-3; CDR3aa: ASGYSLASSTDTQY
j_gene: TRBJ2-7; abundance: many; v_gene: TRBV29-1; CDR3aa: SVRQSSYEQY
j_gene: TRBJ1-1; abundance: few; v_gene: TRBV6-1; CDR3aa: ASRRDPGGNTEAS
j_gene: TRBJ2-5; abundance: -; v_gene: TRBV13; CDR3aa: ASSGTGTGVEETQY
j_gene: TRBJ2-7; abundance: many; v_gene: TRBV7-2; CDR3aa: ASRPSGGSYEQY
j_gene: TRBJ2-6; abundance: -; v_gene: TRBV14; CDR3aa: ASSALGGSGANVLT
j_gene: TRBJ2-3; abundance: many; v_gene: TRBV28; CDR3aa: ASSSSGRSTDTQY